Following are 9 T cell receptor beta chains from one sample sequenced in a study of blood T cell repertoires in COVID-19. Produced via immunoSEQ multiplex PCR; TCRdb's table is partial and in-frame only. Of 120,000 to 150,000 clones listed, 65% to 90% were seen once; the top ten hold about 7.2%. Specimen: peripheral blood. The receptors were sampled from a woman in her forties or fifties in a cohort sampled during active or convalescent COVID-19.

The chain employs TRBV18 and TRBJ1-3, with 7 bases fitting TRBD1. Germline CDR1 is KGHSH and CDR2 is LQKENI. V lost 2 bases to trimming and J lost 0 bases; unmatched junction nucleotides: 4. The CDR3 is made up of 16 amino acids. CDR3 amino acids: CASSPRDRASGNTIYF. In DNA, the CDR3 is TGTGCCAGCTCACCAAGGGACAGAGCCTCTGGAAACACCATATATTTT.

This clone was picked up one time. In DNA, the CDR3 is TGTGCCAGCAGCGTACGAGACAGGATCACAGATACGCAGTATTTT. This codes for CASSVRDRITDTQYF. This sequence joins TRBV7-6 and TRBJ2-3, with a possible D match to TRBD1 (6 bases). Trimming took 5 bases from V and 2 from J, leaving 14 bases between them. The CDR3 contains 15 residues. Germline V gene sequence: CDR1 SGHVS, CDR2 FNYEAQ.

The V and J genes are TRBV12-5 and TRBJ1-1, with D possibly matching TRBD1 (6 bases). CDR3 size: 12 residues. Germline V gene lookup returns CDR1 LGHNT and CDR2 FRNRAP. The ends were cut back, 6 bases at V and 4 bases at J, with 9 bases in the middle. The CDR3 DNA reads TGTGCTAGTGGAATGGACAGCACTGAAGCTTTCTTT. Encoded protein: CASGMDSTEAFF.

The chain uses TRBV27 and TRBJ2-7, with a weak D call TRBD1 (6 bases). The ends were cut back, 5 bases at V and 2 bases at J, with 13 bases in the middle. The CDR3 consists of 14 residues. Germline-derived CDR1 and CDR2 are MNHEY and SMNVEV (reference sequence). CDR3 sequence: CASSSWDTAYEQYF. The CDR3 coding sequence is TGTGCCAGCAGTAGTTGGGACACAGCCTACGAGCAGTACTTC.

The rearrangement links TRBV18 to TRBJ2-3; 10 bases agree with TRBD2. Germline lookup yields CDR1 KGHSH and CDR2 LQKENI. J lost 0 bases, V lost 4 bases, and 7 bases had no gene match. The CDR3 has 17 residues. This CDR3 is CASSLSGTSASTDTQYF. CDR3 DNA sequence: TGTGCCAGCTCACTATCCGGGACTAGCGCTAGCACAGATACGCAGTATTTT.

J is TRBJ1-1 and V is TRBV7-6; 11 bases line up with TRBD1. This CDR3 region has 15 residues. The V segment lost 5 bases and the J segment 1 base; nucleotides outside the gene matches: 3. Per the germline V gene, CDR1 is SGHVS and CDR2 is FNYEAQ. The CDR3, as DNA: TGTGCCAGCAGCCAAGGGACAGGGGGGAACACTGAAGCTTTCTTT. Amino acid sequence: CASSQGTGGNTEAFF.

The CDR3 is CATSEAGQGNNEQFF. For the CDR3, the DNA is TGTGCCACCAGTGAGGCGGGACAGGGGAACAATGAGCAGTTCTTC. The V and J genes are TRBV24-1 and TRBJ2-1; TRBD1 aligns across 10 bases. Germline V gives CDR1 KGHDR, CDR2 SFDVKD. CDR3 size: 15 residues. Trimming at V came to 4 bases and at J to 5 bases, leaving 4 bases not matched to a gene.

The gene calls are TRBV6-6 and TRBJ1-5; no definite D call. The germline V gene encodes CDR1 MNHNY and CDR2 SVGAGI (reference sequence). The V gene lost 6 bases and the J gene lost 0 bases, with 12 bases spanning the gap. The CDR3 extends over 15 amino acids. CDR3 DNA: TGTGCCAGCAGGCCCCTTCAGGTTAGCAATCAGCCCCAGCATTTT. Its translation: CASRPLQVSNQPQHF.

This clone was seen only a few times. This chain joins TRBV2 and TRBJ1-5; D unresolved. V was shortened by 8 bases and J by 0 bases, with 11 bases between the two germline ends. This CDR3 is 14 amino acids long. Germline CDR1 is SNHLY and CDR2 is FYNNEI. The CDR3, as DNA: TGTGCCAGCCGGGGAGCAGTTAGCAATCAGCCCCAGCATTTT. This encodes CASRGAVSNQPQHF.